By proportion, the clone carrying this T cell receptor (beta chain) is medium-sized (0.01 to 0.1%). What it binds is unknown. This sample is part of a study of radiotherapy plus CTLA-4 blockade in lung cancer. Study-level points and caveats: How blood T cell clones changed early, along with interferon-beta, reportedly forecast response best.

Germline lookup yields CDR1 MDHEN and CDR2 SYDVKM. This CDR3 has 17 amino acids. V trimming: 3 bases; J trimming: 2 bases; junction bases outside the gene matches: 13. Ipilimumab-mediated CTLA-4 blockade plus focal radiation was given to patients having chemo-refractory metastatic non-small-cell lung cancer. The method was immunoSEQ multiplex PCR; TCRdb's version includes in-frame clones alone and lacks a portion of them. The data hold some 100,000 clones, with approximately 84% observed a single time. The chain uses TRBV28 and TRBJ2-7, with 7 positions matching TRBD2. The sequence came from a human donor with non-small cell lung cancer who had a partial response to radiotherapy plus ipilimumab. Here the sequenced sample was peripheral blood, taken from a patient treated with radiotherapy plus ipilimumab. DNA for the CDR3: TGTGCCAGCAGTTTGGGCCCCGGGACTAAAAAGGCCTACGAGCAGTACTTC. This codes for CASSLGPGTKKAYEQYF.